The clone carrying this T cell receptor beta chain was observed a few times. Its antigen is as yet unknown. The sample belongs to a study of shared clonotypes between healthy human individuals. The study's findings and limits: Tissues were not sampled, only blood, and their repertoires likely differ.

The CDR3 is 14 residues long. The ends were cut back, 1 base at V and 4 bases at J, with 10 bases in the middle. The V gene's germline CDR1 is SGHTA and CDR2 FQGNSA. The table came from immunoSEQ multiplex PCR; TCRdb's copy has only in-frame clones and leaves some out. Among about 96,000 clones listed, about 45% were seen once. The chain carries TRBV7-2 and TRBJ1-2; D not certain. This sequence was found in a woman aged 40-49 years in good health. Some clones in this sample may be carry-over from other donors' samples. The specimen was PBMCs. The CDR3 here is CASSLGAEGYGYTF. Written as DNA, the CDR3 is TGTGCCAGCAGCTTAGGGGCAGAAGGCTATGGCTACACCTTC.